This T cell receptor (beta chain) was observed in a study of post-analysis software for immune sequencing data. Study findings and constraints: Controls showed significantly higher normalized Chao1 diversity than did multiple sclerosis patients. Patients had higher frequencies than controls of a few TRBV segments, including TRBV5-6, TRBV5-1 and TRBV20-1.

Carried by the TCR beta cDNA libraries were unique molecular identifiers. TCRdb used MiXCR to reprocess the PCR reads, holding one entry per CDR3 protein. This sample yields hundreds of thousands of distinct CDR3 sequences, of which around 47% are seen a single time; about 1.5% belongs to the top ten. Germline values: CDR1 SGHAT, CDR2 FQNNGV. This CDR3 is built from 13 residues. Trimming cost V 5 bases and J 4 bases, with 12 bases left between them. A note on this clonotype: Antigen unknown.

Sequences were obtained from blood. The clonotype was recovered from a girl aged 5 to 17 with multiple sclerosis. The chain uses TRBV11-2 and TRBJ2-7; D is undetermined. The CDR3 coding sequence is TGTGCCAGCAGCCTTTATTGGACGTACGAGCAGTACTTC. Translation: CASSLYWTYEQYF.